The TCR beta chain described here comes from a study of radiation and T cells in renal cell carcinoma (TCRdb year 2020). As for the study more broadly: The samples were drawn from a clinical trial, where primary renal cell carcinomas were treated with 15 Gy of stereotactic body radiation therapy and then removed by nephrectomy 4 weeks afterward. In total, approximately 53 samples, comprising around 25 tumors and roughly 27 peripheral blood samples, were subjected to TCR beta sequencing. Across all 53 samples, several million unique CDR3 nucleotide sequences encoding around 2.8 million unique CDR3 amino acid sequences were identified. What the work shows at the level of the full study, not this receptor alone: In blood, the top tumor clonotypes increased from baseline to 2 weeks after radiation and then shrank by 4 weeks, which suggests a temporary expansion of tumor-resident clones. Effects of radiation dose or scheduling on the TCR repertoire could not be addressed with the single-armed trial design. Because pretreatment tumor biopsies were not available, the study could not determine whether clonotypes were already present within the tumor at baseline. Tracking of blood repertoire dynamics stopped at more than three weeks after treatment, with no follow-up past that point.

Regarding this clone: The antigen it binds to is not known. There are no base qualities to consult, and no much larger clone falls within one base.

According to the study, the label for this sample's time point signals: baseline pretreatment blood. Explained via the paper, the treatment or condition label denotes: 15 Gy SBRT to primary tumor, nephrectomy 4 weeks later. To follow tumor-enriched clonotypes, serial peripheral blood was collected from radiation-treated patients at baseline and at 2 weeks and 4 weeks after SBRT. Every patient's renal cell carcinoma showed clear cell pathology. The QIAamp DNA Blood Mini Kit (Qiagen) was used to prepare genomic DNA for TCR sequencing. The analyses included only samples that passed all quality control checks. TCR beta libraries were generated from genomic DNA with the immunoSEQ kit, following the manufacturer's recommendations. Library preparation used a first multiplex PCR with proprietary primers, then a second PCR adding unique barcodes, with bead cleanups after each round. A kit-provided positive control reaction and a negative control reaction were included in every sample batch. The final libraries underwent checking on an Agilent 4200 TapeStation D1000 ScreenTape, volumetric pooling, and quantification by qPCR. Sequencing was performed on an Illumina NextSeq500 using a MidOutput 150-cycle cartridge, with 156 Read1 cycles, 15 Index1 cycles, and the kit custom primers. The pooled library was loaded at about 0.98 pM, with a roughly 18% PhiX control spiked in. The published analysis was carried out like this. Vendor-processed data were analyzed in R, with a clonotype defined as all T cells sharing the same CDR3 nucleotide sequence. In the clone abundance analyses, frequencies were normalized to the 10,000 most abundant clones in each sample. Public T cell clones, which averaged fewer than five per sample, were excluded before analysis. Tumor-enriched and baseline blood-enriched clonotypes were defined by at least a 32-fold difference in abundance between compartments. A beta-binomial differential abundance model was applied to find clonotypes that expanded or contracted between blood time points. The Baroni-Urbani and Buser coefficient was used to measure tumor-blood repertoire similarity, and groups were compared with two-tailed Wilcoxon tests in R. In TCRdb, the immuneACCESS table is reduced to in-frame sequences with V and J assigned. These tables do not hold every clone; where another copy was compared, an unresolved V gene accounts for under half, and the others remain unexplained. V, J and clone size are those of that table, while D and trimming were read from the DNA. This sample gives around 94,000 clones in total; roughly 90% of them show up just once. The ten biggest clones cover approximately 7.9% of the sample.

The junction shows trimming of 3 bases on V and 7 bases on J, and the gene matches do not reach 4 bases of it. From a lookup of the germline V gene, CDR1 and CDR2 are SGHDT and YYEEEE. From the cysteine through the phenylalanine, the CDR3 covers 13 amino acids. The entry retains the CDR3 DNA only, 39 bases that are in frame from base 1. The source was blood, collected from a patient whose treatment included radiotherapy and nephrectomy. The sequence joins TRBV5-6 to TRBJ2-5, with TRBD2 matching 9 junction bases. The receptor comes from a man in his fifties with renal cell carcinoma. The CDR3 region reads CASSSTSGRTQYF. At the DNA level, the sequence is TGTGCCAGCAGCTCGACTAGCGGCCGGACCCAGTACTTC.